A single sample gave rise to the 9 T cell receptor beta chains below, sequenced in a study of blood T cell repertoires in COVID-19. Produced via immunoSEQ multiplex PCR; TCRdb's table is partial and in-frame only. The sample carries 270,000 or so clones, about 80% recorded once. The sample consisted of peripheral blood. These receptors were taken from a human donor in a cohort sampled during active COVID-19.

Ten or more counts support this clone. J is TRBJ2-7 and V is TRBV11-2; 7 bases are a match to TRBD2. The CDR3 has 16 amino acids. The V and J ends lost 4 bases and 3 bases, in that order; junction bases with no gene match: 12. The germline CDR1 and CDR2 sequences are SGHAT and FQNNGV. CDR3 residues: CASSSLAGPAVYEQYF. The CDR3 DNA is TGTGCCAGCAGCTCCTTAGCGGGCCCGGCGGTCTACGAGCAGTACTTC. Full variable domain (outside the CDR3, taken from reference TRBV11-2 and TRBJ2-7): EAGVAQSPRYKIIEKRQSVAFWCNPISGHATLYWYQQILGQGPKLLIQFQNNGVVDDSQLPKDRFSAERLKGVDSTLKIQPAKLEDSAVYLCASSSLAGPAVYEQYFGPGTRLTVT.

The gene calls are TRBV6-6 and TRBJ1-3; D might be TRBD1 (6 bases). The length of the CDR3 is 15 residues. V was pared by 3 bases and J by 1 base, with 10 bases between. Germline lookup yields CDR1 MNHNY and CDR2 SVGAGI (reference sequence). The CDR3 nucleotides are TGTGCCAGCAGTTATGAGGGGGTATCTGGAAACACCATATATTTT. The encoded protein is CASSYEGVSGNTIYF.

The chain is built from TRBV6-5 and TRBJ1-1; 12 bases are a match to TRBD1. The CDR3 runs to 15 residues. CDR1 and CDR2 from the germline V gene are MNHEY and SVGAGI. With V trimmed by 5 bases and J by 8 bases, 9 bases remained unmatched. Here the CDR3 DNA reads TGTGCCAGCAGTAGAACCGGGACAGGGGGCGGGGAAGCTTTCTTT. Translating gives CASSRTGTGGGEAFF.

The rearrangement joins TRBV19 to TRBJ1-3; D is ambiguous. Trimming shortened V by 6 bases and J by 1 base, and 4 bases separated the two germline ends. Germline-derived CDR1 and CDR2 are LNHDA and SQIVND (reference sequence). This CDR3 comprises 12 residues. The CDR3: CASSLSGNTIYF. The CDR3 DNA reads TGTGCCAGTAGCCTATCTGGAAACACCATATATTTT.

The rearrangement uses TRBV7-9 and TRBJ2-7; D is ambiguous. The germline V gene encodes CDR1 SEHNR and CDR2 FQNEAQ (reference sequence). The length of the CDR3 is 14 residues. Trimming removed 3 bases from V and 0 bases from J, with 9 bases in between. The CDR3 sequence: CASSFNEISYEQYF. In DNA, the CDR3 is TGTGCCAGCAGCTTTAACGAGATCTCCTACGAGCAGTACTTC.

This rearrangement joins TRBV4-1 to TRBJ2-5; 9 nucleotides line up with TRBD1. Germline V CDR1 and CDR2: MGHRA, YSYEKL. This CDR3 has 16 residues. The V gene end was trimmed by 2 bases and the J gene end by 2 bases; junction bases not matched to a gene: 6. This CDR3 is CASSQKVGQGQETQYF. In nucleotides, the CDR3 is TGCGCCAGCAGCCAAAAAGTCGGACAGGGGCAAGAGACCCAGTACTTC.

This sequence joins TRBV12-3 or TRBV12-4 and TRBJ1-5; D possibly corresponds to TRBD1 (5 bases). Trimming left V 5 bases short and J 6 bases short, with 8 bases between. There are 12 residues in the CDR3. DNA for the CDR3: TGTGCCAGCAGTACACAGGTTCAGCCCCAGCATTTT. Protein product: CASSTQVQPQHF.

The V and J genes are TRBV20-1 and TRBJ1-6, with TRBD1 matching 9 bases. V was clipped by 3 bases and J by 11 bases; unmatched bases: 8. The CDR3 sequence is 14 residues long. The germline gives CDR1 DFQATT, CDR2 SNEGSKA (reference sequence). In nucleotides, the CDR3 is TGCAGTGCTAGTGTGACAGGGGGATTTGCACCCCTCCACTTT. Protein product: CSASVTGGFAPLHF.

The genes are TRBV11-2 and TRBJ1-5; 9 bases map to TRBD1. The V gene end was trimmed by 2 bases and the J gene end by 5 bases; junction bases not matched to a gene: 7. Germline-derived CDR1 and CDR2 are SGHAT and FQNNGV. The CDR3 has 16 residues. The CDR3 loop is CASSLLPGQGDQPQHF. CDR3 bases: TGTGCCAGCAGCTTATTGCCGGGACAGGGAGATCAGCCCCAGCATTTT. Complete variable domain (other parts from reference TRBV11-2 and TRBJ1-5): EAGVAQSPRYKIIEKRQSVAFWCNPISGHATLYWYQQILGQGPKLLIQFQNNGVVDDSQLPKDRFSAERLKGVDSTLKIQPAKLEDSAVYLCASSLLPGQGDQPQHFGDGTRLSIL.